The TCR beta chain described here comes from a study of shared T cell receptors in the human thymus. TCRdb's table, derived via immunoSEQ multiplex PCR, lists solely in-frame clones and lacks some. The sample has about 660,000 clones; around 89% are singletons. CDR1 SGHDT and CDR2 YYEEEE come from the germline V gene. V lost 2 bases to trimming and J lost 0 bases, with 9 bases between them. The CDR3 spans 15 residues. These data also formed part of another study, on human thymus T cells. As reported in that work: Resections from corrective heart surgery supplied the thymus tissue. Biased V and J segment usage appeared in thymus and peripheral blood. Highly overlapping thymic repertoires among unrelated individuals were reported in related research.

The chain is built from TRBV5-6 and TRBJ2-1, with D possibly TRBD1 on 5 matching bases. Sample: thymocytes. The TCR originated in a boy under three years old with a congenital heart defect. CDR3 DNA: TGTGCCAGCAGCTTCGGACACCGCTCCTACAATGAGCAGTTCTTC. Its translation is CASSFGHRSYNEQFF.